A single sample is the source of the 15 T cell receptor beta chains below, sequenced in a study of neurological immune-mediated disorders. TCRdb itself ran the 5' RACE reads through MiXCR, one entry per CDR3 protein. This repertoire shows around 44,000 distinct CDR3 sequences, 2% to 3% found once; its top ten account for roughly an eighth. The sample comprised PBMCs. The receptors shown here come from a man younger than 40 with multiple sclerosis.

The chain recombines TRBV20-1 with TRBJ2-1, with D perhaps TRBD1 or TRBD2 (6 bases each). V dropped 6 bases and J dropped 1 base, with 19 bases sitting between them. This CDR3 comprises 16 residues. From germline, CDR1 is DFQATT and CDR2 SNEGSKA (reference sequence). CDR3 nucleotide sequence: TGCAGTGCCGGAACCACAGGGACTTGGTCCTACAATGAGCAGTTCTTC. This encodes CSAGTTGTWSYNEQFF.

This clonotype was seen more than once but under ten times. This chain connects TRBV6-5 to TRBJ1-5; 8 bases map to TRBD1. In germline, CDR1 is MNHEY, CDR2 SVGAGI. The trim removed 8 bases at V and 7 bases at J, leaving 10 bases unmatched. There are 14 residues in the CDR3. The CDR3 region is CASAADRAIQPQHF. CDR3 sequence (DNA): TGTGCCAGCGCCGCGGACAGGGCGATCCAGCCCCAGCATTTT.

The chain uses TRBV20-1 and TRBJ2-3; 7 nucleotides align to TRBD2. CDR3 size: 17 residues. From germline, CDR1 is DFQATT and CDR2 SNEGSKA (reference sequence). Losses at the gene ends were 0 bases for V and 0 bases for J; bases not matched to a gene: 9. CDR3 nucleotide sequence: TGCAGTGCTAGAGATCACGCTAGCGGAGTAAGCACAGATACGCAGTATTTT. This translates into CSARDHASGVSTDTQYF.

This clonotype was seen ten or more times. V is TRBV28 and J is TRBJ2-6, with TRBD2 matching 8 bases. The CDR3 extends over 16 amino acids. CDR1 and CDR2 from the germline V gene are MDHEN and SYDVKM. J was trimmed by 3 bases and V by 7 bases; bases with no gene match: 8. The CDR3 DNA follows: TGTGCCAGCACCCGGGGGGGACGCGGTGGGGCCAACGTCCTGACTTTC. Amino acid sequence: CASTRGGRGGANVLTF. Full variable domain (rest looked up from reference TRBV28 and TRBJ2-6): DVKVTQSSRYLVKRTGEKVFLECVQDMDHENMFWYRQDPGLGLRLIYFSYDVKMKEKGDIPEGYSVSREKKERFSLILESASTNQTSMYLCASTRGGRGGANVLTFGAGSRLTVL.

This clonotype was detected many times. This chain links TRBV9 with TRBJ2-7, with 10 bases lining up with TRBD2. The CDR3 runs to 15 residues. The V and J ends lost 0 bases and 6 bases, in that order; junction bases with no gene match: 6. Germline V CDR1 and CDR2: SGDLS, YYNGEE. CDR3 coding DNA: TGTGCCAGCAGCGTAGCTGCTAGCGGGGGATTCGAGCAGTACTTC. This codes for CASSVAASGGFEQYF.

This chain uses TRBV20-1 with TRBJ1-5; D uncertain. The ends were cut back, 0 bases at V and 2 bases at J, with 8 bases in the middle. The CDR3 runs 14 residues. Germline loops: CDR1 DFQATT, CDR2 SNEGSKA (reference sequence). The CDR3 region is CSAREVLGNQPQHF. For the CDR3, the DNA is TGCAGTGCTAGAGAAGTTCTTGGCAATCAGCCCCAGCATTTT.

This clonotype was recorded many times. The chain carries TRBV29-1 and TRBJ1-1; 9 nucleotides line up with TRBD1. V shed 8 bases, J shed 5 bases, and the junction held 12 bases outside the gene matches. Germline V gives CDR1 SQVTM, CDR2 ANQGSEA. The CDR3 length is 14 residues. CDR3 coding DNA: TGCAGCACAGGACAGGGGCGTTTGGGAACTGAAGCTTTCTTT. Protein product: CSTGQGRLGTEAFF.

Ten or more counts support this clonotype. This chain joins TRBV7-2 and TRBJ2-1; D unclear. V was trimmed by 5 bases and J by 0 bases, leaving 14 bases between them. The CDR3 runs to 16 residues. Germline V gene data show CDR1 as SGHTA and CDR2 as FQGNSA. The CDR3 DNA follows: TGTGCCAGCAGCCAGGATATCCCGAGCTCCTACAATGAGCAGTTCTTC. Translated, it gives CASSQDIPSSYNEQFF.

In this sample, this clonotype turned up many times. V is TRBV7-2 and J is TRBJ2-3, with 8 bases lining up with TRBD2. The CDR3 sequence is 15 residues long. V shed 4 bases, J shed 0 bases, and the junction held 3 bases outside the gene matches. Germline V gene data show CDR1 as SGHTA and CDR2 as FQGNSA. The CDR3 DNA sequence: TGTGCCAGCAGCTCACTAGCGGTTAGCACAGATACGCAGTATTTT. It yields the protein CASSSLAVSTDTQYF.

This clonotype was seen at least ten times. This chain links TRBV20-1 with TRBJ2-5; D remains unclear. V was shortened by 6 bases and J by 9 bases, with 17 bases between the two germline ends. Germline lookup yields CDR1 DFQATT and CDR2 SNEGSKA (reference sequence). The CDR3 has 12 amino acids. CDR3 nucleotide sequence: TGCAGTGCAACAAATGTCGGTGCGGCCCAGTACTTC. The encoded protein is CSATNVGAAQYF.

For this clonotype: Sequence at one end of the junction differs from germline and may be a read error. This sequence joins TRBV20-1 and TRBJ1-1; no clear D. Germline loops: CDR1 DFQATT, CDR2 SNEGSKA (reference sequence). The CDR3 has 13 amino acids. CDR3 sequence: CSDRGKPNTEAFF. The CDR3, as DNA: TGCAGTGATAGAGGCAAGCCAAACACTGAAGCTTTCTTT.

This clonotype showed up many times. CDR3 DNA sequence: TGTGCCAGCAGTCCTTTCGAGGACAGCCCTACAGATACGCAGTATTTT. Protein product: CASSPFEDSPTDTQYF. The chain links TRBV12-3 or TRBV12-4 to TRBJ2-3; a weak D match, TRBD1 (6 bases). The CDR3 consists of 16 residues. V was clipped by 5 bases and J by 3 bases, with 18 bases between them.

This clonotype was counted ten times or more. The chain recombines TRBV12-3 or TRBV12-4 with TRBJ1-5; D gene uncertain. The CDR3 runs 12 residues. Trimming shortened V by 6 bases and J by 6 bases, and 9 bases separated the two germline ends. The CDR3 spells CASSLMGQPQHF. In nucleotides, the CDR3 is TGTGCCAGCAGCCTGATGGGTCAGCCCCAGCATTTT.

This clonotype came up many times. The chain links TRBV7-9 to TRBJ1-1; no definite D call. The germline V gene encodes CDR1 SEHNR and CDR2 FQNEAQ (reference sequence). The CDR3 contains 13 residues. V lost 4 bases and J lost 4, with 10 bases in between. The CDR3 DNA follows: TGTGCCAGCAGCTCACATAAGGGCACTGAAGCTTTCTTT. Amino acids: CASSSHKGTEAFF.

This clonotype has at least ten counts. The chain uses TRBV10-3 and TRBJ2-1; possibly TRBD1 for D (5 bases). CDR1 ENHRY and CDR2 SYGVKD come from the germline V gene. The CDR3 is 16 residues long. With 0 bases removed from V and 0 bases from J, the gap between germline ends came to 9 bases. Here the CDR3 DNA reads TGTGCCATCAGTGAGTCCGAGACAGACTCCTACAATGAGCAGTTCTTC. Translation: CAISESETDSYNEQFF.